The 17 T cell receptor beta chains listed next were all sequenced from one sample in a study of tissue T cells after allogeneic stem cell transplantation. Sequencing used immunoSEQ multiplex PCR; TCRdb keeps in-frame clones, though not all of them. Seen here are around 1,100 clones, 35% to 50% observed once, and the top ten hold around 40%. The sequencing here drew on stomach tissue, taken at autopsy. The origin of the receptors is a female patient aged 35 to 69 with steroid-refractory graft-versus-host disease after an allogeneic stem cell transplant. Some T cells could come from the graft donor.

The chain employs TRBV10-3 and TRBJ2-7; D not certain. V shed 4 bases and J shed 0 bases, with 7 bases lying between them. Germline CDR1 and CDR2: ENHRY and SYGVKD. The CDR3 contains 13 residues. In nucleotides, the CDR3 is TGTGCCATCAGTGGGCGGACCTCCTACGAGCAGTACTTC. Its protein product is CAISGRTSYEQYF.

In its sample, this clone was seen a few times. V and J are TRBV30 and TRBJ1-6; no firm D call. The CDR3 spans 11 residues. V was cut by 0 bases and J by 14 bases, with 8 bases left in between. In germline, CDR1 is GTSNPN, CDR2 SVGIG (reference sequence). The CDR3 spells CAWSVTRTLHF. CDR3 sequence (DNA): TGTGCCTGGAGTGTAACTAGAACCCTCCACTTT. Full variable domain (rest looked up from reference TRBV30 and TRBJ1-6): SQTIHQWPATLVQPVGSPLSLECTVEGTSNPNLYWYRQAAGRGLQLLFYSVGIGQISSEVPQNLSASRPQDRQFILSSKKLLLSDSGFYLCAWSVTRTLHFGNGTRLTVT.

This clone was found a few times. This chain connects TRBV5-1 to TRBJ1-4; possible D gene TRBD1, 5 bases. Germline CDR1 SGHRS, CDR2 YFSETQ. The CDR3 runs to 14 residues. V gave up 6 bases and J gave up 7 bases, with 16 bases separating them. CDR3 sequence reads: CASTRDLGGEKLFF. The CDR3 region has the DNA TGCGCCAGCACCCGGGACTTGGGGGGTGAAAAACTGTTTTTT.

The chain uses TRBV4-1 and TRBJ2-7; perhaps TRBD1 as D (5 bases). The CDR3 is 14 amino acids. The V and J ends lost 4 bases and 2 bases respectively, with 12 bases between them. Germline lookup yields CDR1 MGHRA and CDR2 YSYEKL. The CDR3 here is CASSRGHGPYEQYF. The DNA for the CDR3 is TGCGCCAGCAGCCGGGGCCACGGCCCCTACGAGCAGTACTTC.

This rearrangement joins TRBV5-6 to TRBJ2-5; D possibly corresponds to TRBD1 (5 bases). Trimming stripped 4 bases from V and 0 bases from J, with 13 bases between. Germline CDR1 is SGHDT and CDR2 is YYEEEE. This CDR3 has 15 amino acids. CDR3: CASSPVPGYQETQYF. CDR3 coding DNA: TGTGCCAGCAGCCCCGTCCCAGGGTACCAAGAGACCCAGTACTTC.

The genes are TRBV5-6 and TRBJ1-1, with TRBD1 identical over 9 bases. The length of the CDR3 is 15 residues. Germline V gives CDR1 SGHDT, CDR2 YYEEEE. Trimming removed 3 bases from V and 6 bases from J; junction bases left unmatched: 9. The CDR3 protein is CASSWGDRVSSEAFF. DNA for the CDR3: TGTGCCAGCAGCTGGGGGGACAGGGTATCATCTGAAGCTTTCTTT.

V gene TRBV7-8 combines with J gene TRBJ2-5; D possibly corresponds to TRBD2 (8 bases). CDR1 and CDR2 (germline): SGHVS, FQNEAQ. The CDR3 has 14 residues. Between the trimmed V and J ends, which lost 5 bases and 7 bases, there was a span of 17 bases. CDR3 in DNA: TGTGCCAGCAGCCGGGGGGGCAGGGGGGGGACCCAGTACTTC. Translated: CASSRGGRGGTQYF.

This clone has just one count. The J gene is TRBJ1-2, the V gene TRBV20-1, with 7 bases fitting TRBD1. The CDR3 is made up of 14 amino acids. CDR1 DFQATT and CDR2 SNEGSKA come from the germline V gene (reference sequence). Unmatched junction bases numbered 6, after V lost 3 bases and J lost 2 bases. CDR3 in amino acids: CSASRVRGNYGYTF. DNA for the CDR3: TGCAGTGCTAGTCGGGTCAGGGGGAACTATGGCTACACCTTC.

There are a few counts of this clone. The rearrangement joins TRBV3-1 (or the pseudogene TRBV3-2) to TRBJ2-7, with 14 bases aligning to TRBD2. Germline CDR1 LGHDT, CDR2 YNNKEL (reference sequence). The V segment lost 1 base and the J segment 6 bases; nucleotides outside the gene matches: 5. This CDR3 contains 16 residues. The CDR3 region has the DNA TGTGCCAGCAGCCAAGGGGGACTAGCGGGAGTTTTCGAGCAGTACTTC. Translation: CASSQGGLAGVFEQYF.

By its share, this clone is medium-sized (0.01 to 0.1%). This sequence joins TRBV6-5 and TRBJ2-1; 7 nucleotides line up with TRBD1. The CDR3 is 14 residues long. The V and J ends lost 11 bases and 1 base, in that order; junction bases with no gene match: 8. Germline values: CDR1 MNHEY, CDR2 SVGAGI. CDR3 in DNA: TGTGCCTCAGGCCCGGGACAGTCCTACAATGAGCAGTTCTTC. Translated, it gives CASGPGQSYNEQFF.

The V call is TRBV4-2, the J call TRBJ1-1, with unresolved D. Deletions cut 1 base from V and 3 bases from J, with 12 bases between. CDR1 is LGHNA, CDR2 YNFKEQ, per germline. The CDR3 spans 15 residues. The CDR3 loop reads CASSQGVFGDTEAFF. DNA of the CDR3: TGTGCCAGCAGCCAAGGGGTATTTGGCGACACTGAAGCTTTCTTT.

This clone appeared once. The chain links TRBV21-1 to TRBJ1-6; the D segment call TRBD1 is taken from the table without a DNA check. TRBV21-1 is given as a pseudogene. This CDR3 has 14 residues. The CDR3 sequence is CASSEDRVGSPLHF. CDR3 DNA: TGTGCCAGCAGCGAGGACAGGGTGGGTTCACCCCTCCACTTT.

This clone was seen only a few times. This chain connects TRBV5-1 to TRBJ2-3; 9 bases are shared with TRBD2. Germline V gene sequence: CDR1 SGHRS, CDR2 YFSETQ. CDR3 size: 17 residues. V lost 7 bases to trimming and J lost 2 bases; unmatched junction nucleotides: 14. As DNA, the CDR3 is TGCGCCAGCTGCCCTCGCGGGGCGGGAGGGGTCACAGATACGCAGTATTTT. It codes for CASCPRGAGGVTDTQYF.

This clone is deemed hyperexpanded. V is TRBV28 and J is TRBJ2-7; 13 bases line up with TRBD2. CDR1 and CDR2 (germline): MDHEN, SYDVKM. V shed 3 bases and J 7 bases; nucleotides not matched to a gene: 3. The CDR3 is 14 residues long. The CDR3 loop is CASSLGLAGMEQYF. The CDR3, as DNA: TGTGCCAGCAGTTTGGGACTAGCGGGGATGGAGCAGTACTTC.

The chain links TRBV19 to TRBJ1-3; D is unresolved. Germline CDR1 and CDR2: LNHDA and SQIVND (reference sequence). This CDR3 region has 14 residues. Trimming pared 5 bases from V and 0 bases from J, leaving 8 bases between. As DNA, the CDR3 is TGTGCCAGTAGTCCCCCCTACTCTGGAAACACCATATATTTT. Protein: CASSPPYSGNTIYF.

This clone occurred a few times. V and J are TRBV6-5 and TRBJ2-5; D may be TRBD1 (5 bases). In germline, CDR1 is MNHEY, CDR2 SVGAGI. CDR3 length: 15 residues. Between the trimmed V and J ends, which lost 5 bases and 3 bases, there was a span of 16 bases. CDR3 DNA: TGTGCCAGCAGTATCTTGTGGGGCGGAAAAGAGACCCAGTACTTC. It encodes CASSILWGGKETQYF.

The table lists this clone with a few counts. The CDR3, as DNA: TGTGCCAGCAGCCACGGGCGGGGGGCCGGGGCAGATACGCAGTATTTT. Its translation is CASSHGRGAGADTQYF. This chain joins TRBV3-1 (or the pseudogene TRBV3-2) and TRBJ2-3; TRBD2 aligns across 8 bases. The CDR3 is made up of 16 amino acids. With 3 bases clipped from V and 4 bases from J, the junction kept 9 bases outside the gene matches. CDR1 is LGHDT and CDR2 is YNNKEL in the germline V gene (reference sequence).